This TCR beta chain was sequenced for a study of beta chain features in type 1 diabetes. Study-level results: All four CD4+ subsets of Type 1 diabetes patients contained TCRB CDR3s that were moderately but significantly shorter. VDJ junctions from type 1 diabetes patients carried fewer insertions and larger deletions.

There are a few counts of this clone. Antigen specificity is unknown. cDNA synthesis used the whole RNA isolate, giving expressed TCRB sequences. Assay used: immunoSEQ multiplex PCR; TCRdb lists only in-frame clones, some missing. The sample yields more than 120,000 clones, more than 10% seen once. Sequences were obtained from central memory CD4+ T cells from blood. This receptor was identified in a young man with type 1 diabetes.

As DNA, the CDR3 is TGTGCCAGCAGCCCAAACCTAGCGGGGGGCCCCCGAGAGACCCAGTACTTC. It translates to CASSPNLAGGPRETQYF. The chain combines TRBV7-9 with TRBJ2-5; TRBD2 aligns across 11 bases. The CDR3 spans 17 residues. Losses at the gene ends were 5 bases for V and 4 bases for J; bases not matched to a gene: 12. In germline, CDR1 is SEHNR, CDR2 FQNEAQ (reference sequence).